This T cell receptor beta chain was sequenced during a study of T cells in Graves' hyperthyroidism and ophthalmopathy. This clonotype was recorded at least ten times. There were TCR beta CDR3 regions amplified from RNA transcripts. First-round RT-PCR targeting the TCR CDR3 was performed with the HTBI primer set. TCRdb re-called the multiplex PCR reads with MiXCR, one entry per CDR3 protein. Of about 340,000 distinct CDR3 sequences detected, roughly a fifth appear once; the ten largest clones hold about 50%. Germline V lookup: CDR1 SQVTM, CDR2 ANQGSEA. CDR3 size: 14 residues. V lost 4 bases and J lost 2, with 12 bases in between.

This receptor was obtained from a woman aged 45-59 years with Graves' hyperthyroidism. The chain joins TRBV29-1 to TRBJ2-1; D could derive from TRBD1 or TRBD2 (6 bases each). The source material was blood. CDR3 region: CSVVEGEAYNEQFF. CDR3 coding DNA: TGCAGCGTTGTAGAGGGGGAGGCCTACAATGAGCAGTTCTTC.